This entry lists 8 T cell receptor beta chains sequenced from one sample in a study of T cell changes during pregnancy in multiple sclerosis. Only in-frame clones appear in the TCRdb table, and some are missing; sequencing was by immunoSEQ multiplex PCR. The table includes approximately 71,000 clones, 90% to 95% detected once. The sample consisted of peripheral blood, taken in the third trimester of pregnancy. The receptor set was obtained from a female donor with multiple sclerosis, enrolled in a pregnancy study.

The V and J genes are TRBV10-1 and TRBJ2-7; possible D gene TRBD1, 6 bases. CDR1 is WNHNN and CDR2 is SYGVQD in the germline V gene (reference sequence). The CDR3 contains 14 residues. The V end lost 2 bases, the J end lost 3 bases, and 11 bases lay between the germline ends. The CDR3 protein is CASSERAGVYEQYF. The CDR3 nucleotides are TGCGCCAGCAGTGAGAGGGCAGGGGTCTACGAGCAGTACTTC.

The chain carries TRBV19 and TRBJ2-1; 14 positions match TRBD2. This CDR3 contains 15 residues. After removal of 4 bases from V and 6 bases from J, the junction contained 2 bases not matched to a gene. Germline CDR1 and CDR2: LNHDA and SQIVND (reference sequence). CDR3 DNA sequence: TGTGCCAGTAGTACCGGACTAGCGGGAGGCAATGAGCAGTTCTTC. Protein: CASSTGLAGGNEQFF.

The chain couples TRBV6-6 to TRBJ1-4, with TRBD1 as a possible D gene (5 bases). CDR3 length: 14 residues. Germline CDR1 is MNHNY and CDR2 is SVGAGI (reference sequence). V was trimmed by 2 bases and J by 8 bases, leaving 12 bases between them. CDR3 residues: CASSYGGLWEKLFF. The CDR3 bases are TGTGCCAGCAGTTACGGGGGACTATGGGAAAAACTGTTTTTT.

The CDR3 nucleotides are TGTGCCATCAGTGAGCTGACAGGGAATTCACCCCTCCACTTT. Residues: CAISELTGNSPLHF. The rearrangement joins TRBV10-3 to TRBJ1-6; 7 bases align to TRBD1. The CDR3 spans 14 residues. Germline loops: CDR1 ENHRY, CDR2 SYGVKD. V shed 2 bases and J 7 bases; nucleotides not matched to a gene: 2.

The V call is TRBV10-3, the J call TRBJ2-3; 9 bases line up with TRBD2. CDR3 length: 14 amino acids. The germline V gene has CDR1 ENHRY and CDR2 SYGVKD. V shed 8 bases and J 5 bases; nucleotides not matched to a gene: 8. The CDR3 coding sequence is TGTGCCATCGGCTTAGCGGGGGCGGGAGATACGCAGTATTTT. This gives the protein CAIGLAGAGDTQYF.

The chain joins TRBV5-1 to TRBJ2-3, with D unresolved. Trimming stripped 4 bases from V and 1 base from J, with 10 bases between. The CDR3 spans 14 residues. Germline V CDR1 and CDR2: SGHRS, YFSETQ. CDR3 protein: CASSLRRGTDTQYF. Written as DNA, the CDR3 is TGCGCCAGCAGCCTCCGCCGGGGCACAGATACGCAGTATTTT. The whole variable domain, remainder taken from reference TRBV5-1 and TRBJ2-3, is KAGVTQTPRYLIKTRGQQVTLSCSPISGHRSVSWYQQTPGQGLQFLFEYFSETQRNKGNFPGRFSGRQFSNSRSEMNVSTLELGDSALYLCASSLRRGTDTQYFGPGTRLTVL.

This clone was observed a few times. The CDR3: CASSYDRNTEAFF. The DNA of the CDR3 is TGTGCCAGCAGTTACGACAGGAACACTGAAGCTTTCTTT. The chain uses TRBV6-5 and TRBJ1-1, with D perhaps matching TRBD1 (5 bases). Germline CDR1 and CDR2: MNHEY and SVGAGI. V dropped 2 bases and J dropped 1 base, with 5 bases sitting between them. This CDR3 has 13 residues.

The chain combines TRBV10-1 with TRBJ2-1; 8 bases are shared with TRBD2. Germline V gene data show CDR1 as WNHNN and CDR2 as SYGVQD (reference sequence). With V trimmed by 0 bases and J by 8 bases, 6 bases remained unmatched. The CDR3 is 15 residues long. DNA for the CDR3: TGCGCCAGCAGTGAGTCGAGAGTAGCGGGATATGAGCAGTTCTTC. It translates to CASSESRVAGYEQFF.